This T cell receptor (beta chain) appears in the sequencing data of a study of T cells in Graves' hyperthyroidism and ophthalmopathy. The overall study: The authors collected peripheral blood at initial diagnosis, before any treatment.

V dropped 6 bases and J dropped 0 bases, with 12 bases sitting between them. Germline CDR1 reads MNHNS; CDR2 reads SASEGT. The CDR3 length is 16 residues. RNA transcripts served as the template for amplifying TCR beta CDR3 regions. Researchers ran a first-round RT-PCR on the TCR CDR3 using the HTBI primer set. TCRdb passed the multiplex PCR reads through MiXCR, listing each CDR3 protein once. This table holds about 59,000 distinct CDR3 sequences, approximately 53% found once. This clonotype was observed at least ten times. Its antigen is not known. Whole-study results and caveats: Researchers found most expanded thyroid clonotypes above 0.001 in blood as well. Median prediction lead before ophthalmopathy onset was around 7 months with the model.

V usage is TRBV6-1 and J usage is TRBJ1-6; perhaps TRBD1 as D (6 bases). The sequencing sample was made of blood. This clonotype originated in an older woman with Graves' ophthalmopathy. In nucleotides, the CDR3 is TGTGCCAGCAGCCCGACAGGCCTCTCCTATAATTCACCCCTCCACTTT. This encodes CASSPTGLSYNSPLHF.